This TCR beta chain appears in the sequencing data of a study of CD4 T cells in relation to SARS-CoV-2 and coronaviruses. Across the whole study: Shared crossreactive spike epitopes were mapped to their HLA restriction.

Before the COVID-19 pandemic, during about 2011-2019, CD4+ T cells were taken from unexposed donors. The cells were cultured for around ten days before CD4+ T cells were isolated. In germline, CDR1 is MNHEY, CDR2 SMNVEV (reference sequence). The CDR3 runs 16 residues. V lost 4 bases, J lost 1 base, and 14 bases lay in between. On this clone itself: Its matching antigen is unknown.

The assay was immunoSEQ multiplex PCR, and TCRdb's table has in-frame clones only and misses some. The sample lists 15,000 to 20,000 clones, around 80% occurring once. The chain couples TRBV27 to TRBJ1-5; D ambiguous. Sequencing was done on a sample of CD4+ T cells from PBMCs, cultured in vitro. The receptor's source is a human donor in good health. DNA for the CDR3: TGTGCCAGCAGTTCCCTCCCGGTCGGGAGCAATCAGCCCCAGCATTTT. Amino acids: CASSSLPVGSNQPQHF.